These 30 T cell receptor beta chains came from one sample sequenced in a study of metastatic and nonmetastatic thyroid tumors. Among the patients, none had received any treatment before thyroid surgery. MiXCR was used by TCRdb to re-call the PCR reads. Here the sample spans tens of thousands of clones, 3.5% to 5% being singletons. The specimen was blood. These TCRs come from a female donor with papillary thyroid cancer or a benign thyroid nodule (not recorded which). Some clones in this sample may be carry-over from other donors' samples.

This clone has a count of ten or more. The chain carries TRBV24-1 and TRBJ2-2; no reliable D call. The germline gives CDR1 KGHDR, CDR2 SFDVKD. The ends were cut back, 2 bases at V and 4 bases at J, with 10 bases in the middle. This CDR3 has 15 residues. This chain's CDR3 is CATSDYKLLTGELFF. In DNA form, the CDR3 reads TGTGCCACCAGTGATTATAAGCTTCTCACCGGGGAGCTGTTTTTT.

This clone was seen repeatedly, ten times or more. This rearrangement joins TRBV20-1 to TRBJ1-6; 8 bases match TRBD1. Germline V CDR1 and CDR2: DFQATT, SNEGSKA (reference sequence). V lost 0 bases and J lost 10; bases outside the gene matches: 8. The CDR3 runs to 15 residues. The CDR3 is CSARDPDRGWSPLHF. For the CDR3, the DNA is TGCAGTGCTAGAGATCCAGACAGGGGTTGGTCACCCCTCCACTTT.

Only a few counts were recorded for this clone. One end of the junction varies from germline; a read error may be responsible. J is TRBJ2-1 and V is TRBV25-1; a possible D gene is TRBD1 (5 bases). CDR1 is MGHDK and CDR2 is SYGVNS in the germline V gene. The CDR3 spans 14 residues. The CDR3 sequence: CASKVDRSYSEQFF. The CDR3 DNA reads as TGTGCCAGCAAGGTCGACAGATCCTACAGTGAGCAGTTCTTC.

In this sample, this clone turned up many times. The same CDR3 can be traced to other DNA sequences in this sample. The CDR3 DNA follows: TGTGCCAGCAGCCCCCGGGACAGGGGTGACGAGCAGTACTTC. Translating it yields CASSPRDRGDEQYF. This chain joins TRBV3-1 and TRBJ2-7; 10 positions match TRBD1. V was clipped by 4 bases and J by 5 bases; unmatched bases: 5. Germline loops: CDR1 LGHDT, CDR2 YNNKEL (reference sequence). The CDR3 covers 14 residues.

Here the CDR3 DNA reads TGCGCCAGCAGCTTGACCCCGAGAGTGAACACTGAAGCTTTCTTT. This translates into CASSLTPRVNTEAFF. The chain employs TRBV5-1 and TRBJ1-1; D is unclear. V gave up 1 base and J gave up 0 bases, with 10 bases separating them. This CDR3 is built from 15 residues. Germline V gene lookup returns CDR1 SGHRS and CDR2 YFSETQ.

The chain's CDR3 is CASSGADRYSYEQYF. Written as DNA, the CDR3 is TGTGCCAGCAGTGGGGCCGACAGGTACTCCTACGAGCAGTACTTC. This chain joins TRBV2 and TRBJ2-7, with D maybe TRBD1 (6 bases). Per the germline V gene, CDR1 is SNHLY and CDR2 is FYNNEI. The V end lost 4 bases, the J end lost 0 bases, and 13 bases lay between the germline ends. This CDR3 is built from 15 residues.

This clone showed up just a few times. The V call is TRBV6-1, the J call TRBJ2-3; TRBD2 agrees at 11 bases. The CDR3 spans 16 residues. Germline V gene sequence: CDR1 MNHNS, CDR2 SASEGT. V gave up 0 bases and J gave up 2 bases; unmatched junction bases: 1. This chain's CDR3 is CASSEASGGATDTQYF. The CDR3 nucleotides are TGTGCCAGCAGTGAAGCTAGCGGGGGGGCCACAGATACGCAGTATTTT.

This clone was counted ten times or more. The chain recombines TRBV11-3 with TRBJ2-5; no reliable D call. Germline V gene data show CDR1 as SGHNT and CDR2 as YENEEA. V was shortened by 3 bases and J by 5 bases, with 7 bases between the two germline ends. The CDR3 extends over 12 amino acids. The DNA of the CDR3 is TGTGCCAGCAGCTTTCGCGGCGAGACCCAGTACTTC. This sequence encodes CASSFRGETQYF.

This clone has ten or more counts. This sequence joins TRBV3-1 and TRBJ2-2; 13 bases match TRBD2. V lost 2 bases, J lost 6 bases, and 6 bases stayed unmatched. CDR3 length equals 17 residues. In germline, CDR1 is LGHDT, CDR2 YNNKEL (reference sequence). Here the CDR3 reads CASSQTSGRVASGELFF. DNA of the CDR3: TGTGCCAGCAGCCAAACTAGCGGGAGGGTCGCCTCCGGGGAGCTGTTTTTT. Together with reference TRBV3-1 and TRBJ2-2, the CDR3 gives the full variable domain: DTAVSQTPKYLVTQMGNDKSIKCEQNLGHDTMYWYKQDSKKFLKIMFSYNNKELIINETVPNRFSPKSPDKAHLNLHINSLELGDSAVYFCASSQTSGRVASGELFFGEGSRLTVL.

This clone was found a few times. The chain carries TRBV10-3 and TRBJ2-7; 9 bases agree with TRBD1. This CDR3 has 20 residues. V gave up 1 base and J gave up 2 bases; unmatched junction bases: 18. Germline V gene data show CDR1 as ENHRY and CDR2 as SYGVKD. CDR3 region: CAISEYGKTGGKVSTYEQYF. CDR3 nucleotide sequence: TGTGCCATCAGTGAGTACGGTAAGACAGGGGGGAAAGTTTCAACCTACGAGCAGTACTTC.

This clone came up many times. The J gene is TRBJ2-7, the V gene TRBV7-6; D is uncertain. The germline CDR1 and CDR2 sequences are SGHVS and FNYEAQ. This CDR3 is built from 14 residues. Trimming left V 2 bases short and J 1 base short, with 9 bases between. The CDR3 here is CASSLTSESYEQYF. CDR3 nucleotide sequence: TGTGCCAGCAGCTTAACCAGCGAATCCTACGAGCAGTACTTC.

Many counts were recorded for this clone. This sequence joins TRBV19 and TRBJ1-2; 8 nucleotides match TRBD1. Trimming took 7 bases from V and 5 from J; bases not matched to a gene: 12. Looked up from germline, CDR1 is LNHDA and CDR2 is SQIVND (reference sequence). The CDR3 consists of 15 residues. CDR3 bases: TGTGCCAGTAACCCCCGGACAGGGAATAGTTATGGCTACACCTTC. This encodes CASNPRTGNSYGYTF.

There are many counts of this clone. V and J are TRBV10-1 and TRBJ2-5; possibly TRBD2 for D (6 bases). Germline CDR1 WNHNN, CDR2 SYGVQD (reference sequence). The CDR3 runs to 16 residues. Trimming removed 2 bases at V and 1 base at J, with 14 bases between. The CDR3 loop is CASSETGTPAQETQYF. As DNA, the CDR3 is TGCGCCAGCAGTGAGACCGGGACTCCGGCCCAAGAGACCCAGTACTTC.

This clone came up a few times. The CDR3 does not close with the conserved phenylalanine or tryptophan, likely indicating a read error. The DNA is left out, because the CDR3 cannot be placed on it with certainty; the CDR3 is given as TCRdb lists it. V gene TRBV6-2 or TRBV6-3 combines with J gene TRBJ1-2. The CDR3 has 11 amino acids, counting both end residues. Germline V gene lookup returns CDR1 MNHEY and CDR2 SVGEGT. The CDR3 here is CASAGSYGYSL.

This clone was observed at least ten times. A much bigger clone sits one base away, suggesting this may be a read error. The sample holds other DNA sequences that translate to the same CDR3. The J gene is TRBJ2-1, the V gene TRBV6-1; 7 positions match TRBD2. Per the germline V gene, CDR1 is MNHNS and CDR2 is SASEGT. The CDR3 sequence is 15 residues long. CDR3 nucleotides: TGTGCTAGCAGTGAACTGGCGGGAGTGGGCAATGAGCAGTTCTTC. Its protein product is CASSELAGVGNEQFF.

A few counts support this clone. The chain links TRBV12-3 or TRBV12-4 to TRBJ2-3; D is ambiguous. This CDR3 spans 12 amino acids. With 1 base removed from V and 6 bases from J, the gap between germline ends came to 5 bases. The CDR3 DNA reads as TGTGCCAGCAGTTTAGGGGCGGATACGCAGTATTTT. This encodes CASSLGADTQYF.

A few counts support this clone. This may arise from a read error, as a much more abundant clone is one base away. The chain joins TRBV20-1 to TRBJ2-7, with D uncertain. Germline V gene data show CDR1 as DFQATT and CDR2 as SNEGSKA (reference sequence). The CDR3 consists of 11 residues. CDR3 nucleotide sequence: TGCAGTGCTAGCGGCTCCTACGACCAGTACTTC. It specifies CSASGSYDQYF.

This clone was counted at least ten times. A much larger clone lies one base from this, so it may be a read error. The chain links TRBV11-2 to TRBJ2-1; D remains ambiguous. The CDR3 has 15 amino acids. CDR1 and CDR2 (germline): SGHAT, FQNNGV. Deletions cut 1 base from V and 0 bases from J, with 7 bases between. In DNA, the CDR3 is TGTGCCAGCAGCTTAGCTTCGAGCTCCTACAATGAGCAGTTCTTC. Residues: CASSLASSSYNEQFF. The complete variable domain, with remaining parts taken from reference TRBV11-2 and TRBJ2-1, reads EAGVAQSPRYKIIEKRQSVAFWCNPISGHATLYWYQQILGQGPKLLIQFQNNGVVDDSQLPKDRFSAERLKGVDSTLKIQPAKLEDSAVYLCASSLASSSYNEQFFGPGTRLTVL.

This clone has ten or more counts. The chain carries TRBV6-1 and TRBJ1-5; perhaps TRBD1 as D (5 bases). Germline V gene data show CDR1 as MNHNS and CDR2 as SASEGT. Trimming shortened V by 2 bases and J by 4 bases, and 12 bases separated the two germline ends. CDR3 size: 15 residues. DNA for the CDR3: TGTGCCAGCAGTGAAAGGTGGGGCTGGAATCAGCCCCAGCATTTT. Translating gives CASSERWGWNQPQHF.

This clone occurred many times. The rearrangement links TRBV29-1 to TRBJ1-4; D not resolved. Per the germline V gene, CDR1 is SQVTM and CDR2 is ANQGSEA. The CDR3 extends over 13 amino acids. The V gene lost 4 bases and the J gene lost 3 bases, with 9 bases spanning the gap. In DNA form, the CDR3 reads TGCAGCGTTGTGGGTGAGGCTAATGAAAAACTGTTTTTT. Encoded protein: CSVVGEANEKLFF.

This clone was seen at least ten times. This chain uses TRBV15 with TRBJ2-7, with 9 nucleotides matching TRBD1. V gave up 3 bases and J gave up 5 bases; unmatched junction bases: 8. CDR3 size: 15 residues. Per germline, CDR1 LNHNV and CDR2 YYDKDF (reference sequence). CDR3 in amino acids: CATSSHRDRVHEQYF. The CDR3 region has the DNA TGTGCCACCAGCAGCCACCGGGACAGGGTGCACGAGCAGTACTTC.

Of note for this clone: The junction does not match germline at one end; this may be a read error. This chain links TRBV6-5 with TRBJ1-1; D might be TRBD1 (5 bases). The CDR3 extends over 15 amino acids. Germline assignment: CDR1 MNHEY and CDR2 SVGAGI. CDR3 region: CASSYSSKGITEAFF. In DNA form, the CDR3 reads TGTGCCAGCAGCTACTCTTCCAAGGGGATCACTGAAGCTTTCTTT.

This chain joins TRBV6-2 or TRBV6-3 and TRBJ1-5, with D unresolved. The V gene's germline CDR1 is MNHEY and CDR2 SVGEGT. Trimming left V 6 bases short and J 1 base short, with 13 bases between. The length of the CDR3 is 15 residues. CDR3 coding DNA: TGTGCCAGCAGCGCAACTATGATGAGCAATCAGCCCCAGCATTTT. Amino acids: CASSATMMSNQPQHF.

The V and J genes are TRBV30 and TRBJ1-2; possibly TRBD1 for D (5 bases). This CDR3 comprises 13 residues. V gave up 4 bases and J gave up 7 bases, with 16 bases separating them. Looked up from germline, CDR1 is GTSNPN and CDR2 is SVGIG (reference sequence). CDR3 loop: CAWTGGFAFGYTF. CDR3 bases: TGTGCCTGGACCGGGGGTTTCGCCTTTGGCTACACCTTC.

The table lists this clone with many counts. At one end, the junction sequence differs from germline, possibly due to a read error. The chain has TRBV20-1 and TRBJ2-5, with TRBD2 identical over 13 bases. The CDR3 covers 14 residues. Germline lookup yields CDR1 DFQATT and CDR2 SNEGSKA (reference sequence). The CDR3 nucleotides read TGCAGTGCTAGAAGTGGGGGGACTAGCGGGACCGAGTACTTC. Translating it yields CSARSGGTSGTEYF.

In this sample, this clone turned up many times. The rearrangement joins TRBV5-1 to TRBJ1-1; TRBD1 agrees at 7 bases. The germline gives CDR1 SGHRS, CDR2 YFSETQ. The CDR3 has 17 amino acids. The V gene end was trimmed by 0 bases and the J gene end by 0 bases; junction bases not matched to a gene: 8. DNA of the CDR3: TGCGCCAGCAGCTTGGCCGGGGGGGACAGCCTGAACACTGAAGCTTTCTTT. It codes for CASSLAGGDSLNTEAFF.

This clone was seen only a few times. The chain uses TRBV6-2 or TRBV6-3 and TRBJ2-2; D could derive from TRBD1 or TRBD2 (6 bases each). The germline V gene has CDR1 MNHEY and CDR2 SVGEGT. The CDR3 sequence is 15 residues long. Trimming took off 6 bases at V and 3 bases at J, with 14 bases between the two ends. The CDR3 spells CASRIGGADTGELFF. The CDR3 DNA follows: TGTGCCAGCAGGATCGGGGGCGCTGACACCGGGGAGCTGTTTTTT.

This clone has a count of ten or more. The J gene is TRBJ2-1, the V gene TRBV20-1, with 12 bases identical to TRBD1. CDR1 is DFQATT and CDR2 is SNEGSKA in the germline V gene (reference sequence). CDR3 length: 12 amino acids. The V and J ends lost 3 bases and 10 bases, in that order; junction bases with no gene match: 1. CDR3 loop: CSASGTGGEQFF. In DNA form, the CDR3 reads TGCAGTGCTAGCGGGACAGGGGGCGAGCAGTTCTTC.

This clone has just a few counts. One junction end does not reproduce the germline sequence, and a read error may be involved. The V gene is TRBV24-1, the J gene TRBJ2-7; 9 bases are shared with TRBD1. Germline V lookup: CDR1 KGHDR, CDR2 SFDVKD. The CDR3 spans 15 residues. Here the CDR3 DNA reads TGTGCCACCATTGACACCGGGACAGGGACCCACGAGCAGTGCTTC. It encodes CATIDTGTGTHEQCF.

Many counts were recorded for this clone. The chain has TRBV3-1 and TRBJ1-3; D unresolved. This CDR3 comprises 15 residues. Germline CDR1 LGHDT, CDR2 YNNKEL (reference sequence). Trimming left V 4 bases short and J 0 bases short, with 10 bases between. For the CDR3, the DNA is TGTGCCAGCAGCCTCGACATGACCTCTGGAAACACCATATATTTT. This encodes CASSLDMTSGNTIYF.